The TCR beta chain under discussion was sequenced for a study of T cells in Graves' hyperthyroidism and ophthalmopathy. Trimming took off 6 bases at V and 9 bases at J, with 18 bases between the two ends. CDR1 and CDR2 (germline): MNHNS, SASEGT. The CDR3 is made up of 15 amino acids. This clonotype has just a few counts. Researchers took RNA transcripts and amplified the TCR beta CDR3 regions from them. HTBI primers were the set used in a first-round RT-PCR of the TCR CDR3. TCRdb redid the calling of the multiplex PCR reads with MiXCR, one entry per CDR3 protein. The table records fewer than 400,000 distinct CDR3 sequences, over 15% of them present only once. The study defined stable Graves' hyperthyroidism as no ophthalmopathy progression within 18 months.

The clonotype was recovered from a man aged 25-40 years with Graves' hyperthyroidism. The sample taken for sequencing was blood. This chain connects TRBV6-1 to TRBJ2-6; D unclear. The CDR3 here is CASRGHAENLNVLTF. The CDR3, as DNA: TGTGCCAGCAGGGGTCATGCGGAGAACCTCAACGTCCTGACTTTC.